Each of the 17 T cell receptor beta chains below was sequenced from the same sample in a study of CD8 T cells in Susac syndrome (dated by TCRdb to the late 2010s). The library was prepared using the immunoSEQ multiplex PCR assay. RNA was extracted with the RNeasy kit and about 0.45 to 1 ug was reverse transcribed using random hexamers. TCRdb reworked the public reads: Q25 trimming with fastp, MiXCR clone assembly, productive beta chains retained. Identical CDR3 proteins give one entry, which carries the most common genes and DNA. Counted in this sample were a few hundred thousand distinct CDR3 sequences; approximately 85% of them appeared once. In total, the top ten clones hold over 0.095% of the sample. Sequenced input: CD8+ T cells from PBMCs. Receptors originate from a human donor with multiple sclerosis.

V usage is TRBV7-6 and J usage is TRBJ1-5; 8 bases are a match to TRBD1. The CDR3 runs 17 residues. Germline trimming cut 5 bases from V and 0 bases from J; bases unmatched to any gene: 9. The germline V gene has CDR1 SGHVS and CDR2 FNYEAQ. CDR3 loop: CASSPQGVWDSNQPQHF. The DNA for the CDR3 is TGTGCCAGCAGCCCACAGGGGGTGTGGGATAGCAATCAGCCCCAGCATTTT. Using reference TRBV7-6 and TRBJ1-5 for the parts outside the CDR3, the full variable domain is GAGVSQSPRYKVTKRGQDVALRCDPISGHVSLYWYRQALGQGPEFLTYFNYEAQQDKSGLPNDRFSAERPEGSISTLTIQRTEQRDSAMYRCASSPQGVWDSNQPQHFGDGTRLSIL.

CDR3 in DNA: TGCAGCGTTGAAGCGAGCGGGAGGGGCTACGAGCAGTACTTC. Amino acid sequence: CSVEASGRGYEQYF. The rearrangement uses TRBV29-1 and TRBJ2-7, with 10 bases that match TRBD2. Germline trimming cut 1 base from V and 3 bases from J; bases unmatched to any gene: 3. This CDR3 spans 14 amino acids. Per germline, CDR1 SQVTM and CDR2 ANQGSEA.

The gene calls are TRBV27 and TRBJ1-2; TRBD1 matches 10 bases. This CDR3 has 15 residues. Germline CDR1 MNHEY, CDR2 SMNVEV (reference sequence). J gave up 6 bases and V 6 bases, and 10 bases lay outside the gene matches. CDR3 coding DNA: TGTGCCAGCAGACCCCCCGGGACAGGGGTCCATGGCTACACCTTC. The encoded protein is CASRPPGTGVHGYTF.

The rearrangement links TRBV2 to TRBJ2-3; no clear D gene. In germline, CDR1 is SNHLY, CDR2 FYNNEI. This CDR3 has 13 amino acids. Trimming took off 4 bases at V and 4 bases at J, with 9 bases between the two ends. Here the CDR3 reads CASSGKYADTQYF. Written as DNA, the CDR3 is TGTGCCAGCAGTGGGAAGTACGCAGATACGCAGTATTTT.

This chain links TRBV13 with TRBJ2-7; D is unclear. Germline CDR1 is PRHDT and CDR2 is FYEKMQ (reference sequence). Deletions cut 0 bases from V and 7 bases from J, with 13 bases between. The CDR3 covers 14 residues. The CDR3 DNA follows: TGTGCCAGCAGCTTAGGGTCGAACCCCTTGGAGCAGTACTTC. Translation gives CASSLGSNPLEQYF.

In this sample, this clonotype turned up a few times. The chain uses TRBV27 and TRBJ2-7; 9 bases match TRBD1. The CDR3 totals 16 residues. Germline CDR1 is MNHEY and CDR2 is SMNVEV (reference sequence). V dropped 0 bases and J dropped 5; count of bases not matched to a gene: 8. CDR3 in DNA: TGTGCCAGCAGTTTATCAGGGGGGGACAGGGTGAACGAGCAGTACTTC. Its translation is CASSLSGGDRVNEQYF.

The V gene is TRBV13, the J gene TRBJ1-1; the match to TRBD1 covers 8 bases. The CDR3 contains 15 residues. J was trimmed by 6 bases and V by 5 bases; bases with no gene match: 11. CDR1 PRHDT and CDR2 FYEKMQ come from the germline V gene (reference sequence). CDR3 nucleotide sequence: TGTGCCAGCAGCCCACACCCAGCGACAGGGGCTGAAGCTTTCTTT. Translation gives CASSPHPATGAEAFF. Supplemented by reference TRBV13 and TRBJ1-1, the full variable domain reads AAGVIQSPRHLIKEKRETATLKCYPIPRHDTVYWYQQGPGQDPQFLISFYEKMQSDKGSIPDRFSAQQFSDYHSELNMSSLELGDSALYFCASSPHPATGAEAFFGQGTRLTVV.

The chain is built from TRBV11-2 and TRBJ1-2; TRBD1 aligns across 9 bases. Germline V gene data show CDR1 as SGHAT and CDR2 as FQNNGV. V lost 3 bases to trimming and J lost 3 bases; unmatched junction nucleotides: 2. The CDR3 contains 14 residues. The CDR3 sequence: CASSFDRGDYGYTF. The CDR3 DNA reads TGTGCCAGCAGCTTTGACAGGGGGGACTATGGCTACACCTTC. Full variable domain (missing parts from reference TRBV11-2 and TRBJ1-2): EAGVAQSPRYKIIEKRQSVAFWCNPISGHATLYWYQQILGQGPKLLIQFQNNGVVDDSQLPKDRFSAERLKGVDSTLKIQPAKLEDSAVYLCASSFDRGDYGYTFGSGTRLTVV.

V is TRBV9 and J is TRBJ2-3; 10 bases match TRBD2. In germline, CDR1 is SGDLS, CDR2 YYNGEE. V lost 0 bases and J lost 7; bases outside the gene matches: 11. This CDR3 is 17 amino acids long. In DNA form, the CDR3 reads TGTGCCAGCAGCGTAGAAAGAGCCAGCGGGAGGGTGAATACGCAGTATTTT. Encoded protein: CASSVERASGRVNTQYF.

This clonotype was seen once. The CDR3, as DNA: TGTGCCAGCAGTTTCTACAGGGACGCCTATAATTCACCCCTCCACTTT. It encodes CASSFYRDAYNSPLHF. The J gene is TRBJ1-6, the V gene TRBV28; D perhaps matches TRBD1 (6 bases). Trimming removed 3 bases at V and 2 bases at J, with 11 bases between. This CDR3 spans 16 amino acids. Germline values: CDR1 MDHEN, CDR2 SYDVKM.

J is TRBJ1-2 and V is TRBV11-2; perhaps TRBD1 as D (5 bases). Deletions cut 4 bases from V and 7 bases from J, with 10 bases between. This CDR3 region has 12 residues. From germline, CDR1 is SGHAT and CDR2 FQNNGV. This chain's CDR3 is CASSWDQSGYTF. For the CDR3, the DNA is TGTGCCAGCAGCTGGGACCAGTCTGGCTACACCTTC. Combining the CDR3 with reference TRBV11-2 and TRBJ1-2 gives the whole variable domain EAGVAQSPRYKIIEKRQSVAFWCNPISGHATLYWYQQILGQGPKLLIQFQNNGVVDDSQLPKDRFSAERLKGVDSTLKIQPAKLEDSAVYLCASSWDQSGYTFGSGTRLTVV.

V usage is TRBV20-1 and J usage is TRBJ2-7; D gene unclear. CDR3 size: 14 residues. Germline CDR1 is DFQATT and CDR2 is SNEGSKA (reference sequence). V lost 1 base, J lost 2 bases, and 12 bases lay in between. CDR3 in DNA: TGCAGTGCTAGAGCTGAAAACCGGCCCTACGAGCAGTACTTC. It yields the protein CSARAENRPYEQYF.

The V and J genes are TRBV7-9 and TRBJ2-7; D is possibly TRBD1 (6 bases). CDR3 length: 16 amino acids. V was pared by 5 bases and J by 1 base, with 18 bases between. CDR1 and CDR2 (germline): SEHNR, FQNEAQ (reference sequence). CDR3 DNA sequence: TGTGCCAGCAGCAGATTCCCCCAGGGGACATCCTACGAGCAGTACTTC. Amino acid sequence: CASSRFPQGTSYEQYF.

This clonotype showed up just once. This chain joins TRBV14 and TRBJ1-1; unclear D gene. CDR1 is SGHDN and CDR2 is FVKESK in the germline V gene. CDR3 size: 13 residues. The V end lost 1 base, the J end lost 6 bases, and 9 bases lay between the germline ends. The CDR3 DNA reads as TGTGCCAGCAGCCAAGGACAAATCGCTGAAGCTTTCTTT. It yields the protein CASSQGQIAEAFF. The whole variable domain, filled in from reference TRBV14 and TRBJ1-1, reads EAGVTQFPSHSVIEKGQTVTLRCDPISGHDNLYWYRRVMGKEIKFLLHFVKESKQDESGMPNNRFLAERTGGTYSTLKVQPAELEDSGVYFCASSQGQIAEAFFGQGTRLTVV.

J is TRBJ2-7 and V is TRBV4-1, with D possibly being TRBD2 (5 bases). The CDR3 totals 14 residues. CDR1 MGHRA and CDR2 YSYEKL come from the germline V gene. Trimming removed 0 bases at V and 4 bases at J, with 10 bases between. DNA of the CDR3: TGCGCCAGCAGCCAAGAAGACTACTCTTACGAGCAGTACTTC. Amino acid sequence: CASSQEDYSYEQYF.

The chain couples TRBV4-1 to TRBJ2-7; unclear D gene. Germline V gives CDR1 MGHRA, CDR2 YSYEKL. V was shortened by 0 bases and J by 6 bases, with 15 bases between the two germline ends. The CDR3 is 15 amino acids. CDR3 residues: CASSQDSTGHVEQYF. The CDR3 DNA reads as TGCGCCAGCAGCCAAGATTCGACCGGGCACGTCGAGCAGTACTTC.

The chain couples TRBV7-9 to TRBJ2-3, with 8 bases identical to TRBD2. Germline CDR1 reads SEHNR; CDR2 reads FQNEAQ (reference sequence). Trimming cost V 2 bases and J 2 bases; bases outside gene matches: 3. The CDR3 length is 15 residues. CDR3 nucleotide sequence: TGTGCCAGCAGCTTATTAGCGGGGCCCACAGATACGCAGTATTTT. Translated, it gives CASSLLAGPTDTQYF.